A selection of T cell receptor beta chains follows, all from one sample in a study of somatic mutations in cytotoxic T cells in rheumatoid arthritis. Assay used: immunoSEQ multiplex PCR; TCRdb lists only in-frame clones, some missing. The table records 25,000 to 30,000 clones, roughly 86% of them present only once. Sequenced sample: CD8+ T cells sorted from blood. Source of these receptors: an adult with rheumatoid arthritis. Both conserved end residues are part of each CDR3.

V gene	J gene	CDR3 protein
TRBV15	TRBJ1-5	CATSEEGGYQPQHF
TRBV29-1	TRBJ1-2	CSVNDYGYTF
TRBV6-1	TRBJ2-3	CASSDFTGSTDTQYF
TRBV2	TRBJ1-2	CASSEAGQETPGGYTF
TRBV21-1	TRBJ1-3	CASSKDGLPGNTIYF
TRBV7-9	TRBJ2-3	CASSSTIDAHGATDTQYF
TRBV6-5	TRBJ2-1	CASSYGGIHNEQFF
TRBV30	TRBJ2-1	CAWSPPGTTYNEQFF
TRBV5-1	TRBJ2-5	CASTPGAGGRETQYF
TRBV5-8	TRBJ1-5	CASSLEQGLWPQHF
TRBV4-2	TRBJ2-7	CASSQEAGTGAFEQYF
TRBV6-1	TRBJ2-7	CASSESSYEQYF
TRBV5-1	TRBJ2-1	CASSASLGDYEQFF
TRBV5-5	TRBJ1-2	CASSPRQGYYGYTF
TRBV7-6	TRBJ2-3	CASSFYRGTTDTQYF
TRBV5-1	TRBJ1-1	CASSLLGGRGTEAFF
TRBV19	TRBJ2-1	CASSIAWGNEQFF
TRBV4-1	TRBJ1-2	CASSLSGFNDGYTF
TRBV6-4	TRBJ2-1	CASSEAASGKDEQFF
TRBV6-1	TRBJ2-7	CASTEVGGQALAQYF
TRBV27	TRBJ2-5	CASSHRRSQGVETQYF
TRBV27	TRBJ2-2	CASSLGGSGELFF
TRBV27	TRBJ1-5	CASSLYPGGNQPQHF
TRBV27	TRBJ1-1	CASKSVAGGSEAFF
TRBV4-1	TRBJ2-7	CASSTNLGGGLYEQYF
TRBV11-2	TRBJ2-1	CASSLLHNEQFF
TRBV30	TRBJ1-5	CAWSLERPYSNQPQHF
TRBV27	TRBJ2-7	CASSSLLSREKQYF
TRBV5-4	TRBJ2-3	CASSFGTSKDTQYF
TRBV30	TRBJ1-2	CAWSVSHYGYTF
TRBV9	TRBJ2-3	CASSVDTIPDTQYF
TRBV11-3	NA	CASSLNTYYEQYF
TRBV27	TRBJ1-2	CASSPGPGYGYTF
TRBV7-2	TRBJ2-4	CASSSRVLGKNIQYF
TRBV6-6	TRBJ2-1	CASSYSNGQVEQFF
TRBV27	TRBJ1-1	CASTRGPEAFF
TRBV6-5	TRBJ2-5	CASSYSTSGLETQYF
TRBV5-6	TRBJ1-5	CASSSGQGIQPQHF
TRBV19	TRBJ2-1	CASSIVAGMGNEQFF